This T cell receptor beta chain was captured by sequencing in a study of patients and donors after allogeneic stem cell transplantation. In its sample, this clonotype was seen a few times. TCRdb ran MiXCR on the RT-PCR reads and lists one entry per CDR3 protein. The sample shows about a million distinct CDR3 sequences, roughly 18% of them seen only once. This CDR3 is built from 15 residues. V gave up 5 bases and J gave up 1 base; unmatched junction bases: 5. Per germline, CDR1 SGHVS and CDR2 FQNEAQ. Sequenced material: blood, either unsorted or a sorted T cell fraction (not recorded which). The V and J genes are TRBV7-8 and TRBJ2-7, with TRBD2 identical over 10 bases. The receptor comes from a human donor who was either an allogeneic HSCT recipient or a stem cell or donor lymphocyte infusion donor (not recorded which). It is not recorded whose cells these are; they may come from a transplant donor. CDR3 sequence (DNA): TGTGCCAGCAGCACCGGGACTAGCGCTTCCTACGAGCAGTACTTC. Amino acids: CASSTGTSASYEQYF.